These 6 T cell receptor beta chains share one sample of origin, sequenced in a study of blood T cell repertoires in COVID-19 (dated by TCRdb to the early 2020s). Libraries were built with the immunoSEQ multiplex PCR assay. Entries here come from immuneACCESS through TCRdb and include only in-frame sequences with V and J called. Some clones fail to appear in such tables; in the studies checked, an unresolved V gene covers under half of the shortfall, and the cause of the remainder is unknown. This sample holds about 440,000 clones; roughly nine tenths were observed only once. The ten biggest clones cover 1.5% to 2% of the sample. The sample comprised PBMCs or T cells enriched from blood (not recorded which). All receptors come from a woman aged 18 to 35 with acute COVID-19.

The rearrangement links TRBV7-2 to TRBJ2-7; no firm D call. The germline V and J ends were trimmed by 5 bases and 5 bases, with 10 bases remaining between them. Germline-derived CDR1 and CDR2 are SGHTA and FQGNSA. This CDR3 has 12 residues. DNA for the CDR3: TGTGCCAGCAGCCTATACTATAACGAGCAGTACTTC. It encodes CASSLYYNEQYF.

The rearrangement links TRBV25-1 to TRBJ2-7, with 8 bases that match TRBD1. From germline, CDR1 is MGHDK and CDR2 SYGVNS. V gave up 3 bases and J gave up 2 bases; unmatched junction bases: 6. There are 15 residues in the CDR3. This CDR3 reads CASSDGDRGTYEQYF. CDR3 bases: TGTGCCAGCAGTGATGGCGACAGGGGAACCTACGAGCAGTACTTC.

This clone was detected once. J is TRBJ2-7 and V is TRBV7-9; TRBD1 matches at 10 bases. There are 15 residues in the CDR3. Trimming removed 1 base from V and 3 bases from J; junction bases left unmatched: 3. Germline V lookup: CDR1 SEHNR, CDR2 FQNEAQ (reference sequence). The CDR3 spells CASSLGQGAGYEQYF. The CDR3 DNA is TGTGCCAGCAGCTTAGGACAGGGGGCTGGCTACGAGCAGTACTTC.

The gene calls are TRBV7-9 and TRBJ2-7; no definite D call. CDR1 is SEHNR, CDR2 FQNEAQ, per germline (reference sequence). The CDR3 loop spans 16 amino acids. Trimming pared 5 bases from V and 1 base from J, leaving 18 bases between. Here the CDR3 DNA reads TGTGCCAGCAGCCCTGGTGGGCCTCGCCGTTCCTACGAGCAGTACTTC. Translated: CASSPGGPRRSYEQYF.

The count of this clone is one. The rearrangement joins TRBV5-1 to TRBJ1-3; TRBD1 matches 7 bases. The CDR3 totals 16 residues. CDR1 and CDR2 from the germline V gene are SGHRS and YFSETQ. After removal of 4 bases from V and 4 bases from J, the junction contained 11 bases not matched to a gene. The chain's CDR3 is CASSPAMTGNGNTIYF. CDR3 in DNA: TGCGCCAGCAGCCCCGCAATGACAGGGAACGGAAACACCATATATTTT.

The chain combines TRBV19 with TRBJ1-5, with 8 bases that match TRBD1. The CDR3 contains 14 residues. Trimming at V came to 9 bases and at J to 6 bases, leaving 10 bases not matched to a gene. Germline V gene sequence: CDR1 LNHDA, CDR2 SQIVND (reference sequence). The CDR3 here is CASRGQVESQPQHF. The CDR3 coding sequence is TGTGCCAGCCGGGGACAGGTGGAAAGTCAGCCCCAGCATTTT.